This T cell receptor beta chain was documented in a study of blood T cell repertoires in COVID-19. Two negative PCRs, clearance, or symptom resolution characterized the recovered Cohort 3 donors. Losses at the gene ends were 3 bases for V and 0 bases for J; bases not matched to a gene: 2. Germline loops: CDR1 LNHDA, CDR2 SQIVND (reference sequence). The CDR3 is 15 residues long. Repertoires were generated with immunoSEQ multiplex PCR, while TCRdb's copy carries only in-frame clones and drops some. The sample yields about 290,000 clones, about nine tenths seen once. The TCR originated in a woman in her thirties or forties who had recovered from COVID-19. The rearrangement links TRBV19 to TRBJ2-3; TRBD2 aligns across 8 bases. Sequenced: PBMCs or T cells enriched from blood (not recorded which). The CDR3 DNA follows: TGTGCCAGTAGTATCGGCGGGGGGAGCACAGATACGCAGTATTTT. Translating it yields CASSIGGGSTDTQYF.